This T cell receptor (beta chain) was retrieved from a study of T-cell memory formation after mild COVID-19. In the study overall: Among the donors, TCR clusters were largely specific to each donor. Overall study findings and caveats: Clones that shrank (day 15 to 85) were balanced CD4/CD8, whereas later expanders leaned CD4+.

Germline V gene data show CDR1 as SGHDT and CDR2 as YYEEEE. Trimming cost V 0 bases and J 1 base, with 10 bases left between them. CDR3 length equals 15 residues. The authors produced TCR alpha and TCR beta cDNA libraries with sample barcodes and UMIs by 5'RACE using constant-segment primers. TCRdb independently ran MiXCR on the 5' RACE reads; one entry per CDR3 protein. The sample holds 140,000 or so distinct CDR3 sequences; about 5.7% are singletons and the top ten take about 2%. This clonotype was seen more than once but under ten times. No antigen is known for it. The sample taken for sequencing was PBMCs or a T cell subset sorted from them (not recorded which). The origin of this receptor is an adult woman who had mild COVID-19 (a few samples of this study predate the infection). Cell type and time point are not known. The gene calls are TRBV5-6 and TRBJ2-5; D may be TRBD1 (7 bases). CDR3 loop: CASSLGQGLQETQYF. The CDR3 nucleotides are TGTGCCAGCAGCTTGGGACAGGGACTCCAAGAGACCCAGTACTTC.